This TCR beta chain was recorded in a study of beta chain features in type 1 diabetes. Background on the study: Sorted cell examination encompassed 100 million to 110 million cells across all samples.

Germline-derived CDR1 and CDR2 are SQVTM and ANQGSEA. This CDR3 has 14 amino acids. Unmatched junction bases numbered 6, after V lost 6 bases and J lost 2 bases. This clone was counted only a few times. The antigen remains undetermined. The same CDR3 can be traced to other DNA sequences in this sample. General study results and limits: Sampled from patients, naive, central memory and Treg TCRB repertoires appeared more similar than those sampled from healthy donors. High TCR expression in some cells could lead to their over-representation in cDNA sequencing. Shortening that was moderate but significant affected the TCRB CDR3s of Type 1 diabetes patients in all four CD4+ subsets.

Expressed TCRB transcripts were sequenced because the entire RNA isolate underwent reverse transcription. Deep immunoSEQ sequencing covered naive, central memory and regulatory T cell samples. TCRdb's table, derived via immunoSEQ multiplex PCR, lists solely in-frame clones and lacks some. The sample has about 190,000 clones; approximately 8% are singletons. V is TRBV29-1 and J is TRBJ1-3; 8 positions match TRBD1. Sequenced material: central memory CD4+ T cells from blood. This receptor was taken from a woman in her 40s with type 1 diabetes. The CDR3 DNA is TGCAGCGTGCCCGGGACAGGTACTGGAAACACCATATATTTT. Translated: CSVPGTGTGNTIYF.